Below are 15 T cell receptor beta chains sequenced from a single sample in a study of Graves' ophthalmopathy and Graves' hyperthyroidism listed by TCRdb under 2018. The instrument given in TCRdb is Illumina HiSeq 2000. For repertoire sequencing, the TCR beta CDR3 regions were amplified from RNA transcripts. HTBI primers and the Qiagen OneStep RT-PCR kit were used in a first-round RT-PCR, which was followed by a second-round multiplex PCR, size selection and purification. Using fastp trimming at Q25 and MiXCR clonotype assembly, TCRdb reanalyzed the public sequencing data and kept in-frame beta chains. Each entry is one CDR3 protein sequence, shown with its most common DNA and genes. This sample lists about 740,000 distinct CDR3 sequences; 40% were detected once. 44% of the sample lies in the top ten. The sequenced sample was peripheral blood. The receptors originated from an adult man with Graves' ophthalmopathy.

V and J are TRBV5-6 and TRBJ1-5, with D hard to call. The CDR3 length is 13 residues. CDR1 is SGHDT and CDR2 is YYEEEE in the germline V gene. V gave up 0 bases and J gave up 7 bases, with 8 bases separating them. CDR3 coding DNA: TGTGCCAGCAGCTTGGGTCTGGTCCAGCCCCAGCATTTT. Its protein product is CASSLGLVQPQHF.

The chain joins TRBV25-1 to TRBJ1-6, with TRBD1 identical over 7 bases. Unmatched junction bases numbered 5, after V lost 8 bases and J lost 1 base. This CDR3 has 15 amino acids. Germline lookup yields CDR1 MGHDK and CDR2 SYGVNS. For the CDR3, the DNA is TGTGCCAGCGTGGGGGACAGTTCCTATAATTCACCCCTCCACTTT. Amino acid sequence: CASVGDSSYNSPLHF.

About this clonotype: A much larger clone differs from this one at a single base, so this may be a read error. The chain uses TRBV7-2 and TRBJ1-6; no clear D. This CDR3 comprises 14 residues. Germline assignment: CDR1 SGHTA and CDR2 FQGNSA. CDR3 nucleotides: TGTGTCAGCAGCTCCCACTCCGGGAATTCACCCCTCCACTTT. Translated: CVSSSHSGNSPLHF. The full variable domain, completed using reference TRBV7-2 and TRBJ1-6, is GAGVSQSPSNKVTEKGKDVELRCDPISGHTALYWYRQSLGQGLEFLIYFQGNSAPDKSGLPSDRFSAERTGGSVSTLTIQRTQQEDSAVYLCVSSSHSGNSPLHFGNGTRLTVT.

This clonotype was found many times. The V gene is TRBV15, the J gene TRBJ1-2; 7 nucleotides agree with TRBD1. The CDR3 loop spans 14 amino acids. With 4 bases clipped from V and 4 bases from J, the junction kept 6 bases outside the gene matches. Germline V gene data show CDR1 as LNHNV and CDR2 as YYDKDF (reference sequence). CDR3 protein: CATSIGGTAYGYTF. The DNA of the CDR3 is TGTGCCACCAGCATTGGAGGGACAGCCTATGGCTACACCTTC.

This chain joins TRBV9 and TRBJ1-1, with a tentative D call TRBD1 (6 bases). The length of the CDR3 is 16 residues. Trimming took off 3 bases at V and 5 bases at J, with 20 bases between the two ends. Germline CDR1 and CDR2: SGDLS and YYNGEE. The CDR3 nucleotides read TGTGCCAGCAGCGGTCCGGATTTCTCGGGGGCAACTGAAGCTTTCTTT. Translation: CASSGPDFSGATEAFF.

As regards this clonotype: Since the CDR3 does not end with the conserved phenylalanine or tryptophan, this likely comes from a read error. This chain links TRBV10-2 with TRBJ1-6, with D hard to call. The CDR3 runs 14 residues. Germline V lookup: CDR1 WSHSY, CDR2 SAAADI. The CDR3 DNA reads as TGCACCAGCAGTGAGGTCCGAAGCGGTTCACCCCTCCACCTT. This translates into CTSSEVRSGSPLHL.

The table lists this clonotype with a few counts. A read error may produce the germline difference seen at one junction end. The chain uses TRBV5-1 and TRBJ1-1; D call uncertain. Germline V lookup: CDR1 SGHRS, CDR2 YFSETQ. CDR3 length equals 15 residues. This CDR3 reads CASSFRVGVNTEAFF. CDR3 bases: TGTGCCAGCAGCTTTCGAGTGGGAGTGAACACTGAAGCTTTCTTT.

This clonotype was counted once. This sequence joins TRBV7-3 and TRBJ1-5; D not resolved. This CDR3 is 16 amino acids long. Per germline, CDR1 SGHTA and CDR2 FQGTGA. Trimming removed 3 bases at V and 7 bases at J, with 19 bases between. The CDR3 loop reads CASSLNEPEDGQPQHF. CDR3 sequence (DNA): TGTGCCAGCAGCTTGAACGAGCCAGAAGATGGGCAGCCCCAGCATTTT.

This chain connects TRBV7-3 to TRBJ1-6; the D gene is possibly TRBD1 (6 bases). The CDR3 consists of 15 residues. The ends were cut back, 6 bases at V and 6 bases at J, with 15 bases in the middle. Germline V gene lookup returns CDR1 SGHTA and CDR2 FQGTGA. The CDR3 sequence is CASRMDSPPNSPLHF. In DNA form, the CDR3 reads TGTGCCAGCAGGATGGACAGCCCCCCTAATTCACCCCTCCACTTT.

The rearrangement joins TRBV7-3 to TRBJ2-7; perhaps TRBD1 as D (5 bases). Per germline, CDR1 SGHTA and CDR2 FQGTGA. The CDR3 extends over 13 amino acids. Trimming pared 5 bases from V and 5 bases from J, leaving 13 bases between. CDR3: CASSASRADEQYF. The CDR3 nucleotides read TGTGCCAGCAGCGCCTCCAGGGCTGACGAGCAGTACTTC.

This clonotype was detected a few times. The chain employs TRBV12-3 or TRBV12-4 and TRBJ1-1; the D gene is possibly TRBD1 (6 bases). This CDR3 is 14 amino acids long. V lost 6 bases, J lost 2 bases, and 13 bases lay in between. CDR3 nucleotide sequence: TGTGCCAGCAGATCCACAGGGTATAACACTGAAGCTTTCTTT. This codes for CASRSTGYNTEAFF.

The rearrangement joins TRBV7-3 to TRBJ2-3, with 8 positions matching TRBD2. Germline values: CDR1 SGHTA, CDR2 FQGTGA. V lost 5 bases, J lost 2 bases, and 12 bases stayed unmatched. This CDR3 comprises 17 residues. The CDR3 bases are TGTGCCAGCAGCCAAGTCGTACTAGCGGATATCACAGATACGCAGTATTTT. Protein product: CASSQVVLADITDTQYF. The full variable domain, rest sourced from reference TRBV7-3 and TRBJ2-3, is GAGVSQTPSNKVTEKGKYVELRCDPISGHTALYWYRQSLGQGPEFLIYFQGTGAADDSGLPNDRFFAVRPEGSVSTLKIQRTERGDSAVYLCASSQVVLADITDTQYFGPGTRLTVL.

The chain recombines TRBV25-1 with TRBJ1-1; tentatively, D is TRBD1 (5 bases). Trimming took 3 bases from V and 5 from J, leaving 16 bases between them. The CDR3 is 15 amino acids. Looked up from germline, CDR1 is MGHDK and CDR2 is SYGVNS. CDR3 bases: TGTGCCAGCAGTGAGACAGTGGGGGGTGTTACTGAAGCTTTCTTT. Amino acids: CASSETVGGVTEAFF.

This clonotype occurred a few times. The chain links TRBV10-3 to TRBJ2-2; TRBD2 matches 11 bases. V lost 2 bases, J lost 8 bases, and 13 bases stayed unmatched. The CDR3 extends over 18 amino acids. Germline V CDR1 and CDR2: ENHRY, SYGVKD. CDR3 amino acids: CAISETLAGAVTTGELFF. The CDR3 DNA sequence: TGTGCCATCAGTGAGACACTAGCGGGGGCCGTAACCACGGGGGAGCTGTTTTTT.

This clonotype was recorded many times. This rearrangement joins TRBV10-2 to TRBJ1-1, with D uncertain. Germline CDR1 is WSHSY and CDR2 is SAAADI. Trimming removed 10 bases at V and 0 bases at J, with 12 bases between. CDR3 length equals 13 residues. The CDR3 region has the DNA TGCGCCACCGCCGAAGATCTGAACACTGAAGCTTTCTTT. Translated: CATAEDLNTEAFF.